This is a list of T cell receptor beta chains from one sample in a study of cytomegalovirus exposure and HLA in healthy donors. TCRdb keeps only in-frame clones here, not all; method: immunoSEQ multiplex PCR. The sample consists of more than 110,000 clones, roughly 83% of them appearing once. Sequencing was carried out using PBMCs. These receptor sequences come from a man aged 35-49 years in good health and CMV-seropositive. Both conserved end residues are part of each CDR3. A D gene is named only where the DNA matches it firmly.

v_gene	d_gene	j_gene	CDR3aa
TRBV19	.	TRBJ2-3	CASSKELEGGDTQYF
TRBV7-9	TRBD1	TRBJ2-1	CASSLGPLGQSYNEQFF
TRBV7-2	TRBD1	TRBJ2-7	CASSLDRYTSYEQYF
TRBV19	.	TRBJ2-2	CASSMGRRQYITGELFF
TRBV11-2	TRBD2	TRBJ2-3	CASSPRLAGATDTQYF
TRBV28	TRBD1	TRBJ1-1	CASSYTSLEGANTEAFF
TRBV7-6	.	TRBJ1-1	CASSLAVSGQKITEAFF
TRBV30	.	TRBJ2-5	CAWETGTQVVETQYF
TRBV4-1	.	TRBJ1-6	CASSLTVDRKLNSPLHF
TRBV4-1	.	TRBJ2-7	CASSQGEISYEQYF
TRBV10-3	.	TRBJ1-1	CAISESSGSSVAFF
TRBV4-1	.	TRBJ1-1	CASSQKIRGAGWDTEAFF
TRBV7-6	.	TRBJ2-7	CASSLAEGPPYEQYF
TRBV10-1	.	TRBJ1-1	CASSEAAMNTEAFF
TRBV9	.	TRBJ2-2	CASSPWAEVNTGELFF
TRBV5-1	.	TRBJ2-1	CASSLGGGLVSNEQFF
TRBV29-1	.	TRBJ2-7	CSGGGSFYEQYF
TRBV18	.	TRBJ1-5	CASSATGGAPVSQPQHF
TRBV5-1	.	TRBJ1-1	CASSWGGIRANTEAFF
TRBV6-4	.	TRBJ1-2	CASSHGTLGYGYTF
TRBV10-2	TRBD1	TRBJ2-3	CASSDTPGQGVRDTQYF
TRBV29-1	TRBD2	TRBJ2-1	CSGEREHNEQFF
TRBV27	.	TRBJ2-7	CASSSGWQYF
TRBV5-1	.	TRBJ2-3	CASSLGGGLGTSIDTQYF
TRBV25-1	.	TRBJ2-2	CASSVRGGDTGELFF
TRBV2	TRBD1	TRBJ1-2	CASRSRQGLGGYGYTF
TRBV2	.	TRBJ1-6	CASSGAGQGNSPLHF
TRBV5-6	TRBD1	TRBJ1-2	CASSPSGQGPGYTF
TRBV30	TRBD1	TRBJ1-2	CAWTGTGHGYTF
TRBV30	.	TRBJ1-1	CALYRERDTEAFF
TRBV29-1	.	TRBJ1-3	CSALGTRNTIYF
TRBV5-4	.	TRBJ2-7	CASSKGPAIGGSSYEQYF
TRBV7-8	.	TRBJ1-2	CASSLAGTAYGYTF
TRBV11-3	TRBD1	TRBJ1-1	CASSLKGQGNTEAFF
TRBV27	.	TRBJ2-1	CASSLSLYNEQFF
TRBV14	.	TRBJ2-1	CASSSFNEQFF
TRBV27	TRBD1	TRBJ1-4	CASSSWTGSNEKLFF
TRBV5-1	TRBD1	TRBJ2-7	CASSLGDRIYEQYF
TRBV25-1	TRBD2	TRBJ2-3	CASVGLAYSTDTQYF
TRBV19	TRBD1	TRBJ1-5	CASSPGQGRRYHF
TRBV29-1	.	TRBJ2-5	CSVRGLWETQYF
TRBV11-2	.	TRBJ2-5	CASSLERETQYF
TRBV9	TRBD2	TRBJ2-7	CASSLGLAPSYEQYF
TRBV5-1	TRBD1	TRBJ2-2	CASSTSGTGTANTGELFF
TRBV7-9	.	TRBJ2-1	CASSSDMSEQFF
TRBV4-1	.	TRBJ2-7	CASSQGGNPIYEQYF
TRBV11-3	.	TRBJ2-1	CASSLGGVVNNEQFF
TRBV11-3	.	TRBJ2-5	CASSFSGAETQYF